The 17 T cell receptor beta chains below all came from one sample that was sequenced in a study of T cells in Graves' hyperthyroidism and ophthalmopathy. RNA transcripts provided the source from which TCR beta CDR3 regions were amplified. The HTBI primer set drove a first-round RT-PCR of the TCR CDR3. TCRdb analysed the multiplex PCR reads with MiXCR anew, one entry per CDR3 protein. The sample shows hundreds of thousands of distinct CDR3 sequences, just under 20% of them seen only once. What was sequenced was blood. All receptors derive from a man in his forties or fifties with Graves' ophthalmopathy.

This clonotype was found many times. The chain couples TRBV3-1 to TRBJ2-1, with 8 bases aligning to TRBD2. The CDR3 length is 17 residues. Trimming took 4 bases from V and 2 from J; bases not matched to a gene: 10. Germline CDR1 is LGHDT and CDR2 is YNNKEL (reference sequence). The CDR3 here is CASSLTSGGVAYNEQFF. CDR3 sequence (DNA): TGTGCCAGCAGCCTCACTAGCGGAGGTGTAGCCTACAATGAGCAGTTCTTC.

The rearrangement uses TRBV12-3 or TRBV12-4 and TRBJ1-1; tentatively, D is TRBD1 (5 bases). The CDR3 covers 14 residues. Trimming removed 5 bases from V and 6 bases from J, with 16 bases in between. CDR3 amino acids: CASSPTGGAAEAFF. As DNA, the CDR3 is TGTGCCAGCAGTCCAACGGGCGGGGCGGCTGAAGCTTTCTTT.

Concerning this clonotype: At one boundary the junction diverges from the germline segment, which might be a read error. CDR3 nucleotide sequence: TGTGCCAGCAGCTCCAATAATTCACCCCTCCACTTT. This codes for CASSSNNSPLHF. The chain is built from TRBV11-1 and TRBJ1-6; no definite D call. Germline CDR1 SGHAT, CDR2 FQDESV (reference sequence). CDR3 length equals 12 residues.

This clonotype was seen many times. The CDR3 is CSAPSTRTDTEAFF. The CDR3 DNA is TGCAGTGCCCCTTCCACGAGGACGGACACTGAAGCTTTCTTT. This chain uses TRBV20-1 with TRBJ1-1, with D unresolved. The CDR3 sequence is 14 residues long. The germline CDR1 and CDR2 sequences are DFQATT and SNEGSKA (reference sequence). Trimming left V 6 bases short and J 3 bases short, with 17 bases between.

This clonotype was recorded a few times. The chain uses TRBV19 and TRBJ1-1, with 7 bases matching TRBD1. Germline V gives CDR1 LNHDA, CDR2 SQIVND (reference sequence). This CDR3 region has 17 residues. J lost 0 bases, V lost 7 bases, and 14 bases had no gene match. The CDR3 nucleotides are TGTGCCAGTACCTACAGGGGCAGGGGAAGAATGAACACTGAAGCTTTCTTT. Translated, it gives CASTYRGRGRMNTEAFF.

This clonotype was counted many times. This chain connects TRBV15 to TRBJ1-2; no firm D call. V gave up 0 bases and J gave up 8 bases, with 13 bases separating them. This CDR3 contains 14 residues. The germline V gene has CDR1 LNHNV and CDR2 YYDKDF (reference sequence). The CDR3 nucleotides are TGTGCCACCAGCAGAGAGGCGGAATATAGCGGCTACACCTTC. Translated, it gives CATSREAEYSGYTF. The variable domain in full, completed from reference TRBV15 and TRBJ1-2, reads DAMVIQNPRYQVTQFGKPVTLSCSQTLNHNVMYWYQQKSSQAPKLLFHYYDKDFNNEADTPDNFQSRRPNTSFCFLDIRSPGLGDTAMYLCATSREAEYSGYTFGSGTRLTVV.

Of note for this clonotype: The junction differs from germline at one of its ends, possibly a read error. The rearrangement uses TRBV10-2 and TRBJ2-1; 9 nucleotides agree with TRBD2. CDR1 and CDR2 from the germline V gene are WSHSY and SAAADI. The CDR3 sequence is 13 residues long. CDR3 loop: CASKGTSTVEQFF. For the CDR3, the DNA is TGTGCCAGCAAGGGGACTAGCACCGTTGAGCAGTTCTTC.

At least ten counts were recorded for this clonotype. The chain couples TRBV11-2 to TRBJ1-2; possibly TRBD1 for D (5 bases). This CDR3 is built from 13 residues. V was pared by 4 bases and J by 6 bases, with 12 bases between. Germline-derived CDR1 and CDR2 are SGHAT and FQNNGV. The CDR3 DNA follows: TGTGCCAGCAGCTACGGGTGGGGGGATGGCTACACCTTC. This translates into CASSYGWGDGYTF.

Only one count was recorded for this clonotype. The chain links TRBV30 to TRBJ1-1, with D hard to call. The germline CDR1 and CDR2 sequences are GTSNPN and SVGIG (reference sequence). Deletions cut 2 bases from V and 0 bases from J, with 7 bases between. CDR3 length: 13 residues. CDR3 in amino acids: CAWSFGMNTEAFF. The DNA of the CDR3 is TGTGCCTGGAGTTTTGGCATGAACACTGAAGCTTTCTTT.

Details on this clonotype: Its ends do not fully match the called genes, so a read error is possible. V usage is TRBV6-1 and J usage is TRBJ2-4; TRBD2 aligns across 14 bases. CDR1 and CDR2 from the germline V gene are MNHNS and SASEGT. The CDR3 has 18 residues. The CDR3 spells CASRLPGLAGVAKDIQYF. CDR3 coding DNA: TGTGCCAGCAGACTCCCGGGACTAGCGGGGGTAGCCAAAGACATTCAGTACTTC.

This clonotype was counted ten times or more. V gene TRBV7-8 combines with J gene TRBJ2-5; 7 nucleotides line up with TRBD2. V lost 5 bases, J lost 1 base, and 7 bases stayed unmatched. CDR1 and CDR2 (germline): SGHVS, FQNEAQ. The length of the CDR3 is 15 residues. CDR3 sequence: CASSRPGGFQETQYF. The CDR3 region has the DNA TGTGCCAGCAGCCGGCCGGGGGGATTCCAAGAGACCCAGTACTTC.

This clonotype has ten or more counts. The chain combines TRBV18 with TRBJ1-6; TRBD1 matches 8 bases. Germline trimming cut 3 bases from V and 7 bases from J; bases unmatched to any gene: 2. The CDR3 is 14 amino acids. Per the germline V gene, CDR1 is KGHSH and CDR2 is LQKENI. The CDR3: CASSPGQANSPLHF. CDR3 sequence (DNA): TGTGCCAGCTCACCGGGACAGGCAAATTCACCCCTCCACTTT.

This chain links TRBV6-5 with TRBJ2-4; D is perhaps TRBD2 (5 bases). V was trimmed by 0 bases and J by 1 base, leaving 19 bases between them. Germline-derived CDR1 and CDR2 are MNHEY and SVGAGI. This CDR3 is built from 19 residues. The CDR3 region has the DNA TGTGCCAGCAGTTACTCCCCCTTAGGCGGAACGGGGGCCAAAAACATTCAGTACTTC. It translates to CASSYSPLGGTGAKNIQYF.

This clonotype appeared a single time. V is TRBV5-1 and J is TRBJ1-1; maybe TRBD1 (5 bases). The CDR3 is made up of 15 amino acids. Germline CDR1 SGHRS, CDR2 YFSETQ. Trimming left V 3 bases short and J 2 bases short, with 14 bases between. The CDR3 reads CASSSNLGENTEAFF. For the CDR3, the DNA is TGCGCCAGCAGCTCCAACCTGGGGGAAAACACTGAAGCTTTCTTT.

There are many counts of this clonotype. The chain is built from TRBV7-2 and TRBJ2-7, with TRBD1 matching over 10 bases. Looked up from germline, CDR1 is SGHTA and CDR2 is FQGNSA. V dropped 0 bases and J dropped 2; count of bases not matched to a gene: 4. The CDR3 has 16 residues. The CDR3 bases are TGTGCCAGCAGCTTAGCAGGGACAGGGGCACCCTACGAGCAGTACTTC. Amino acid sequence: CASSLAGTGAPYEQYF. Full variable domain (rest looked up from reference TRBV7-2 and TRBJ2-7): GAGVSQSPSNKVTEKGKDVELRCDPISGHTALYWYRQSLGQGLEFLIYFQGNSAPDKSGLPSDRFSAERTGGSVSTLTIQRTQQEDSAVYLCASSLAGTGAPYEQYFGPGTRLTVT.

This clonotype appeared a single time. The chain recombines TRBV7-9 with TRBJ2-2; 8 nucleotides line up with TRBD1. The CDR3 extends over 16 amino acids. Germline-derived CDR1 and CDR2 are SEHNR and FQNEAQ (reference sequence). J gave up 7 bases and V 5 bases, and 12 bases lay outside the gene matches. The CDR3 nucleotides are TGTGCCAGCAGCCTTTGGACAGGGACCTCTGACGGGGAGCTGTTTTTT. Its protein product is CASSLWTGTSDGELFF.

As concerns this clonotype: Germline and junction disagree at one end, which may indicate a read error. The genes are TRBV5-5 and TRBJ1-3; unclear D gene. The germline CDR1 and CDR2 sequences are SGHKS and YYEKEE (reference sequence). This CDR3 is 14 amino acids long. The CDR3 loop is CANSIRVLGNTIYF. The CDR3 DNA is TGCGCCAACTCTATAAGGGTACTTGGAAACACCATATATTTT.